Presented here are 24 T cell receptor beta chains from one specimen sequenced in a study of graft-versus-host responses after intestinal transplantation. The protocol was immunoSEQ multiplex PCR, while the TCRdb copy is restricted to in-frame clones and leaves out a portion. Of 90,000 to 120,000 clones listed, roughly 87% were seen once; the top ten hold about 0.75%. Antigens of these TCRs are unknown. The starting material was unstimulated CD4+ T cells sorted from spleen or lymph node cells, obtained before transplant. The source is a human donor who was the organ donor for an intestinal transplant.

This clone was recorded once. V usage is TRBV4-1 and J usage is TRBJ1-3; D is unresolved. V shed 1 base and J shed 6 bases, with 10 bases lying between them. Germline V gene data show CDR1 as MGHRA and CDR2 as YSYEKL. This CDR3 is built from 14 residues. CDR3 amino acids: CASSQGREENTIYF. The CDR3 DNA reads as TGCGCCAGCAGCCAAGGGAGGGAAGAAAACACCATATATTTT.

The V and J genes are TRBV18 and TRBJ2-1; D remains ambiguous. The length of the CDR3 is 14 residues. The ends were cut back, 5 bases at V and 0 bases at J, with 8 bases in the middle. CDR1 and CDR2 from the germline V gene are KGHSH and LQKENI. The CDR3 region has the DNA TGTGCCAGCTCAACAACGCGCTCCTACAATGAGCAGTTCTTC. Translating it yields CASSTTRSYNEQFF. The full variable domain, its missing parts supplied by reference TRBV18 and TRBJ2-1, is NAGVMQNPRHLVRRRGQEARLRCSPMKGHSHVYWYRQLPEEGLKFMVYLQKENIIDESGMPKERFSAEFPKEGPSILRIQQVVRGDSAAYFCASSTTRSYNEQFFGPGTRLTVL.

CDR3 loop: CASSQGGDTQYF. Written as DNA, the CDR3 is TGTGCCAGCAGCCAAGGTGGAGATACGCAGTATTTT. The chain links TRBV14 to TRBJ2-3; no firm D call. Germline assignment: CDR1 SGHDN and CDR2 FVKESK. This CDR3 is built from 12 residues. With 1 base removed from V and 5 bases from J, the gap between germline ends came to 4 bases.

This chain connects TRBV18 to TRBJ2-2; 11 bases map to TRBD2. From germline, CDR1 is KGHSH and CDR2 LQKENI. Trimming cost V 3 bases and J 4 bases; bases outside gene matches: 4. The CDR3 length is 16 residues. In DNA form, the CDR3 reads TGTGCCAGCTCACCGCGGACTAGCGGGCCCACCGGGGAGCTGTTTTTT. The encoded protein is CASSPRTSGPTGELFF. Supplemented by reference TRBV18 and TRBJ2-2, the full variable domain reads NAGVMQNPRHLVRRRGQEARLRCSPMKGHSHVYWYRQLPEEGLKFMVYLQKENIIDESGMPKERFSAEFPKEGPSILRIQQVVRGDSAAYFCASSPRTSGPTGELFFGEGSRLTVL.

This chain links TRBV5-1 with TRBJ1-1; 7 bases line up with TRBD1. The CDR3 has 14 amino acids. Germline lookup yields CDR1 SGHRS and CDR2 YFSETQ. V lost 0 bases to trimming and J lost 7 bases; unmatched junction nucleotides: 6. CDR3 coding DNA: TGCGCCAGCAGCTTGGTAACCGGGACAGATGAAGCTTTCTTT. This translates into CASSLVTGTDEAFF.

The CDR3: CSGALAGGLGNEQFF. CDR3 DNA sequence: TGCAGCGGTGCGTTAGCGGGAGGGCTTGGCAATGAGCAGTTCTTC. The rearrangement uses TRBV29-1 and TRBJ2-1; TRBD2 agrees at 11 bases. After removal of 7 bases from V and 6 bases from J, the junction contained 11 bases not matched to a gene. The germline V gene has CDR1 SQVTM and CDR2 ANQGSEA. The CDR3 is 15 amino acids.

V gene TRBV5-1 combines with J gene TRBJ1-2; 7 bases align to TRBD1. V shed 4 bases, J shed 1 base, and the junction held 4 bases outside the gene matches. The CDR3 consists of 14 residues. Germline V gene data show CDR1 as SGHRS and CDR2 as YFSETQ. DNA for the CDR3: TGCGCCAGCAGCGACACAGGGGTTAACTATGGCTACACCTTC. Translating it yields CASSDTGVNYGYTF.

This chain uses TRBV6-5 with TRBJ2-7; 10 nucleotides agree with TRBD1. V shed 6 bases, J shed 5 bases, and the junction held 7 bases outside the gene matches. Germline values: CDR1 MNHEY, CDR2 SVGAGI. CDR3 length: 14 residues. The CDR3 nucleotides are TGTGCCAGCAGCCGGGACAGGGGAGGGAACGAGCAGTACTTC. This translates into CASSRDRGGNEQYF.

J is TRBJ2-7 and V is TRBV5-6; TRBD1 agrees at 7 bases. With V trimmed by 2 bases and J by 4 bases, 9 bases remained unmatched. CDR1 and CDR2 (germline): SGHDT, YYEEEE. This CDR3 contains 15 residues. CDR3: CASSFHDRELYEQYF. The CDR3 nucleotides read TGTGCCAGCAGCTTCCATGACAGGGAGCTGTACGAGCAGTACTTC.

The rearrangement uses TRBV4-2 and TRBJ1-5; possible D gene TRBD1, 5 bases. The CDR3 totals 16 residues. The germline V gene has CDR1 LGHNA and CDR2 YNFKEQ. Trimming removed 0 bases at V and 6 bases at J, with 15 bases between. CDR3 DNA sequence: TGTGCCAGCAGCCAAGACGGGGCCCGCCGCAGTCAGCCCCAGCATTTT. Residues: CASSQDGARRSQPQHF.

In DNA form, the CDR3 reads TGTGCCAGCAGCGTAGTAGGGCTGAACACCGGGGAGCTGTTTTTT. This sequence encodes CASSVVGLNTGELFF. The gene calls are TRBV9 and TRBJ2-2; D uncertain. This CDR3 is built from 15 residues. Deletions cut 0 bases from V and 1 base from J, with 7 bases between. Germline V gene lookup returns CDR1 SGDLS and CDR2 YYNGEE.

The chain recombines TRBV5-4 with TRBJ2-5; 9 nucleotides agree with TRBD2. Germline trimming cut 4 bases from V and 2 bases from J; bases unmatched to any gene: 6. The CDR3 has 15 residues. CDR1 and CDR2 (germline): SGHNT, YYREEE (reference sequence). CDR3 residues: CASSATSGRQETQYF. Written as DNA, the CDR3 is TGTGCCAGCAGCGCGACTAGCGGTCGACAAGAGACCCAGTACTTC.

V and J are TRBV14 and TRBJ1-2, with 9 positions matching TRBD1. Per the germline V gene, CDR1 is SGHDN and CDR2 is FVKESK. After removal of 5 bases from V and 8 bases from J, the junction contained 9 bases not matched to a gene. This CDR3 has 14 amino acids. CDR3 bases: TGTGCCAGCAGCGTAGCGGACAGGGGCTTCGGCTACACCTTC. Amino acids: CASSVADRGFGYTF. Looking up the rest from reference TRBV14 and TRBJ1-2 gives the full variable domain: EAGVTQFPSHSVIEKGQTVTLRCDPISGHDNLYWYRRVMGKEIKFLLHFVKESKQDESGMPNNRFLAERTGGTYSTLKVQPAELEDSGVYFCASSVADRGFGYTFGSGTRLTVV.

This clone was counted between two and nine times. Distinct nucleotide sequences in the sample also encode this CDR3. This CDR3 is CASSKQGVTEAFF. CDR3 DNA: TGTGCCAGCAGTAAACAGGGCGTTACTGAAGCTTTCTTT. The chain employs TRBV6-5 and TRBJ1-1; D is possibly TRBD1 (6 bases). Germline V CDR1 and CDR2: MNHEY, SVGAGI. V was trimmed by 5 bases and J by 5 bases, leaving 12 bases between them. This CDR3 is built from 13 residues.

There are a few counts of this clone. V usage is TRBV6-1 and J usage is TRBJ1-5, with D possibly matching TRBD1 (5 bases). This CDR3 region has 14 residues. The V end was cut by 0 bases, the J end by 6 bases, with 9 bases between. The germline V gene has CDR1 MNHNS and CDR2 SASEGT. CDR3 protein: CASSEALQGQPQHF. CDR3 sequence (DNA): TGTGCCAGCAGTGAAGCGCTTCAGGGTCAGCCCCAGCATTTT.

The rearrangement joins TRBV28 to TRBJ1-4; 9 bases line up with TRBD1. The CDR3 has 14 amino acids. The ends lost 6 bases at V and 5 bases at J; junction bases unmatched: 4. CDR1 is MDHEN and CDR2 is SYDVKM in the germline V gene. As DNA, the CDR3 is TGTGCCAGCAGCTCAGGGACAGGGAATGAAAAACTGTTTTTT. Its protein is CASSSGTGNEKLFF. The full variable domain, its missing parts supplied by reference TRBV28 and TRBJ1-4, is DVKVTQSSRYLVKRTGEKVFLECVQDMDHENMFWYRQDPGLGLRLIYFSYDVKMKEKGDIPEGYSVSREKKERFSLILESASTNQTSMYLCASSSGTGNEKLFFGSGTQLSVL.

The chain joins TRBV7-3 to TRBJ1-5; D not certain. In germline, CDR1 is SGHTA, CDR2 FQGTGA. This CDR3 comprises 16 residues. The V end was cut by 4 bases, the J end by 0 bases, with 13 bases between. The CDR3 sequence: CASSSRHFYSNQPQHF. In nucleotides, the CDR3 is TGTGCCAGCAGCTCCCGACACTTCTATAGCAATCAGCCCCAGCATTTT.

The chain is built from TRBV5-6 and TRBJ1-2; D possibly corresponds to TRBD1 (6 bases). CDR3 length: 14 amino acids. V was trimmed by 1 base and J by 3 bases, leaving 10 bases between them. Germline values: CDR1 SGHDT, CDR2 YYEEEE. The CDR3: CASSLHGGHYGYTF. The CDR3 region has the DNA TGTGCCAGCAGCTTGCACGGGGGCCACTATGGCTACACCTTC.

The chain is built from TRBV25-1 and TRBJ1-1; D gene ambiguous. V dropped 0 bases and J dropped 9 bases, with 11 bases sitting between them. CDR3 length: 13 residues. Germline V CDR1 and CDR2: MGHDK, SYGVNS. The CDR3 DNA is TGTGCCAGCAGTGAATATCGGGGTGAGAAAGCTTTCTTT. This gives the protein CASSEYRGEKAFF.

The chain is built from TRBV6-4 and TRBJ2-2, with D uncertain. Germline-derived CDR1 and CDR2 are MRHNA and SNTAGT. V gave up 2 bases and J gave up 2 bases, with 0 bases separating them. The length of the CDR3 is 12 residues. This CDR3 reads CASSDNTGELFF. CDR3 in DNA: TGTGCCAGCAGTGACAACACCGGGGAGCTGTTTTTT.

The rearrangement joins TRBV28 to TRBJ1-5; D remains ambiguous. Germline V gene lookup returns CDR1 MDHEN and CDR2 SYDVKM. Trimming stripped 2 bases from V and 6 bases from J, with 20 bases between. The CDR3 loop spans 17 amino acids. The CDR3 sequence: CASSLPSTEGAPQPQHF. The CDR3 region has the DNA TGTGCCAGCAGTTTACCCTCAACGGAGGGAGCGCCTCAGCCCCAGCATTTT.

The chain has TRBV19 and TRBJ2-3, with 9 nucleotides matching TRBD2. The junction had 11 bases not matched to a gene; V was cut back by 3 bases and J by 1 base. The CDR3 spans 18 residues. In germline, CDR1 is LNHDA, CDR2 SQIVND (reference sequence). Here the CDR3 reads CASSMVAGVLSGTDTQYF. Written as DNA, the CDR3 is TGTGCCAGTAGTATGGTAGCGGGGGTATTGTCGGGCACAGATACGCAGTATTTT.

CDR3 in DNA: TGTGCCAGCGGTCCGGGACTAGCGAACTACGAGCAGTACTTC. Its protein product is CASGPGLANYEQYF. The rearrangement joins TRBV5-6 to TRBJ2-7; 10 bases fit TRBD2. CDR3 length: 14 residues. Germline V CDR1 and CDR2: SGHDT, YYEEEE. Germline trimming cut 7 bases from V and 3 bases from J; bases unmatched to any gene: 7.

The gene calls are TRBV5-1 and TRBJ2-5; 7 bases are a match to TRBD1. This CDR3 has 14 amino acids. V lost 3 bases to trimming and J lost 4 bases; unmatched junction nucleotides: 6. Per the germline V gene, CDR1 is SGHRS and CDR2 is YFSETQ. The CDR3 sequence is CASSWAGQAETQYF. As DNA, the CDR3 is TGCGCCAGCAGCTGGGCTGGACAGGCAGAGACCCAGTACTTC. Based on the CDR3 plus reference TRBV5-1 and TRBJ2-5, the full variable domain is KAGVTQTPRYLIKTRGQQVTLSCSPISGHRSVSWYQQTPGQGLQFLFEYFSETQRNKGNFPGRFSGRQFSNSRSEMNVSTLELGDSALYLCASSWAGQAETQYFGPGTRLLVL.